The next 6 T cell receptor beta chains were all read from a single sample in a study of OX40 agonist ivuxolimab in advanced cancers. Libraries were prepared by immunoSEQ multiplex PCR; TCRdb keeps only in-frame clonotypes and omits some of them. The sample has about 69,000 clones, 90% to 95% seen once. The sequencing here drew on CD4+ or CD8+ T cells sorted from blood, taken in a trial of the OX40 agonist ivuxolimab. The receptors were sampled from an adult with an advanced solid tumor such as melanoma, head and neck, liver or kidney cancer.

V gene TRBV27 combines with J gene TRBJ2-3, with D tentatively TRBD1 (5 bases). The length of the CDR3 is 16 residues. V was clipped by 6 bases and J by 0 bases, with 16 bases between them. Germline V gene sequence: CDR1 MNHEY, CDR2 SMNVEV (reference sequence). CDR3 coding DNA: TGTGCCAGCAGGCCCAAAGGGGCGAGGAGCACAGATACGCAGTATTTT. It yields the protein CASRPKGARSTDTQYF.

This chain links TRBV19 with TRBJ1-1; a weak D match, TRBD1 (6 bases). Deletions cut 3 bases from V and 4 bases from J, with 15 bases between. CDR3 length equals 15 residues. Germline values: CDR1 LNHDA, CDR2 SQIVND (reference sequence). As DNA, the CDR3 is TGTGCCAGTAGTATTATCGACAGGCGGGGCACTGAAGCTTTCTTT. Translation: CASSIIDRRGTEAFF. Full variable domain (outside the CDR3, taken from reference TRBV19 and TRBJ1-1): DGGITQSPKYLFRKEGQNVTLSCEQNLNHDAMYWYRQDPGQGLRLIYYSQIVNDFQKGDIAEGYSVSREKKESFPLTVTSAQKNPTAFYLCASSIIDRRGTEAFFGQGTRLTVV.

This rearrangement joins TRBV28 to TRBJ2-7; possibly TRBD1 or TRBD2 for D (5 bases each). Trimming removed 2 bases at V and 0 bases at J, with 17 bases between. Per the germline V gene, CDR1 is MDHEN and CDR2 is SYDVKM. The CDR3 extends over 17 amino acids. The CDR3 is CASSLEGPGPSSYEQYF. The CDR3 nucleotides are TGTGCCAGCAGTTTAGAGGGACCGGGGCCGAGCTCCTACGAGCAGTACTTC.

The chain joins TRBV11-2 to TRBJ2-1, with TRBD2 matching over 9 bases. Per germline, CDR1 SGHAT and CDR2 FQNNGV. The CDR3 is made up of 15 amino acids. Trimming at V came to 4 bases and at J to 1 base, leaving 2 bases not matched to a gene. The CDR3 reads CASSSTSGSYNEQFF. CDR3 bases: TGTGCCAGCAGCTCGACTAGCGGTTCCTACAATGAGCAGTTCTTC.

This chain uses TRBV6-5 with TRBJ1-1; D remains unclear. This CDR3 contains 15 residues. Germline CDR1 and CDR2: MNHEY and SVGAGI. V lost 0 bases to trimming and J lost 1 base, with 9 bases between them. CDR3 sequence reads: CASSYSSVKNTEAFF. Written as DNA, the CDR3 is TGTGCCAGCAGTTACTCGTCGGTGAAGAACACTGAAGCTTTCTTT.

The chain is built from TRBV5-1 and TRBJ2-1; the D gene could be TRBD1 or TRBD2 (6 bases each). V was clipped by 0 bases and J by 4 bases, with 11 bases between them. Germline CDR1 SGHRS, CDR2 YFSETQ. The CDR3 is 15 residues long. CDR3 amino acids: CASSLVGGDYNEQFF. For the CDR3, the DNA is TGCGCCAGCAGCTTGGTCGGGGGCGATTACAATGAGCAGTTCTTC.